The clone carrying this T cell receptor beta chain is medium-sized by frequency. As yet, its antigen is unknown. CDR1 LNHDA and CDR2 SQIVND come from the germline V gene (reference sequence). The CDR3 length is 13 residues. This entry has no DNA. These iaTreg cells were HLA-DR+ Tregs. These data come from a study of synovial regulatory T cells in juvenile arthritis. Study information: More than 5 patients were on methotrexate and a few were untreated. Study results and caveats: Inflammation-associated Treg cells in blood had less TCR diversity than the remaining blood Treg cells. Synovial Tregs shared more CDR3 sequences with iaTregs than other blood Tregs. iaTreg TCR repertoires were largely private across patients and partially overlapped synovial Teff and blood CPL.

TCRdb's table, derived via immunoSEQ multiplex PCR, lists solely in-frame clones and lacks some. Here the sample table reports about 9,900 clones. Input material: Treg cells from blood. Stated subset: HLA-DR+ inflammation-associated blood Treg cells. The receptor was derived from a donor aged 2-30 years with juvenile idiopathic arthritis. The chain carries TRBV19 and TRBJ1-5; TCRdb outputs TRBD1, but without DNA this stays unchecked. The CDR3 protein is CASSRRGNQPQHF.